One sample yielded the 20 T cell receptor beta chains listed below, sequenced in a study of Ad26.COV2.S vaccination and SARS-CoV-2 variants. Stated treatment: roughly 18 received Ad26.COV2.S at low or high dose, single or two shots; 5 received placebo; per-sample allocation not given. Sampling was performed 63 days after the first vaccine or placebo injection. Assay: immunoSEQ multiplex PCR; the TCRdb copy retains only in-frame clones and omits some. There are fewer than 400,000 clones in the sample; about nine tenths occur only once, and around 1.9% lies in the top ten. Sequenced material: peripheral blood, taken in a trial of Ad26.COV2.S vaccine versus placebo. The origin of the receptors is a person aged 18-65 years who received the Ad26.COV2.S COVID-19 vaccine or a placebo.

J is TRBJ1-4 and V is TRBV25-1; D unresolved. The CDR3 is 15 residues long. V lost 1 base, J lost 8 bases, and 14 bases lay in between. Germline V gene lookup returns CDR1 MGHDK and CDR2 SYGVNS. The CDR3 bases are TGTGCCAGCAGTGAATTGGCGGGGTACCGAGAAAAACTGTTTTTT. Its protein is CASSELAGYREKLFF.

The rearrangement joins TRBV30 to TRBJ2-4; the D gene is possibly TRBD2 (6 bases). The CDR3 extends over 11 amino acids. The germline V and J ends were trimmed by 7 bases and 8 bases, with 12 bases remaining between them. Germline CDR1 reads GTSNPN; CDR2 reads SVGIG (reference sequence). The CDR3 DNA reads TGTGCCTACGAAGGGAGGTACATTCAGTACTTC. This codes for CAYEGRYIQYF.

The V call is TRBV11-1, the J call TRBJ2-1, with TRBD2 matching 12 bases. The ends lost 4 bases at V and 9 bases at J; junction bases unmatched: 7. From germline, CDR1 is SGHAT and CDR2 FQDESV (reference sequence). This CDR3 region has 15 residues. CDR3 loop: CASSSSGRGSGEQFF. CDR3 coding DNA: TGTGCCAGCAGCTCTAGCGGGAGGGGTAGCGGTGAGCAGTTCTTC.

This clone occurred once. The chain links TRBV29-1 to TRBJ2-7; 15 nucleotides match TRBD2. This CDR3 has 13 amino acids. V lost 6 bases to trimming and J lost 6 bases; unmatched junction nucleotides: 3. CDR1 and CDR2 from the germline V gene are SQVTM and ANQGSEA. CDR3: CSVLGLAGGEQYF. In DNA, the CDR3 is TGCAGCGTCCTGGGACTAGCGGGAGGCGAGCAGTACTTC.

The genes are TRBV14 and TRBJ1-2, with D possibly TRBD1 on 5 matching bases. The CDR3 covers 16 residues. V gave up 1 base and J gave up 8 bases, with 20 bases separating them. Germline-derived CDR1 and CDR2 are SGHDN and FVKESK. The CDR3 DNA reads TGTGCCAGCAGCCAAGCGTGGGGGTCGAGTTTTAGGGGCTACACCTTC. Its protein is CASSQAWGSSFRGYTF.

The V gene is TRBV28, the J gene TRBJ2-7, with 7 bases identical to TRBD2. The V gene end was trimmed by 5 bases and the J gene end by 3 bases; junction bases not matched to a gene: 4. Germline V CDR1 and CDR2: MDHEN, SYDVKM. The CDR3 runs 13 residues. CDR3 nucleotide sequence: TGTGCCAGCAGTCGGGGGGTAAACTACGAGCAGTACTTC. Its translation is CASSRGVNYEQYF.

This clone has only one observation. The chain joins TRBV6-6 to TRBJ1-5; D is unclear. CDR3 length: 16 residues. From germline, CDR1 is MNHNY and CDR2 SVGAGI (reference sequence). Trimming left V 0 bases short and J 4 bases short, with 13 bases between. CDR3 sequence reads: CASSYSRRRSNQPQHF. In DNA form, the CDR3 reads TGTGCCAGCAGTTACTCGCGGCGCCGTTCAAATCAGCCCCAGCATTTT.

The CDR3 coding sequence is TGTGCCAGCAGCCACCGGACTAGCGAATTCGAGACCCAGTACTTC. Translation: CASSHRTSEFETQYF. The V call is TRBV7-9, the J call TRBJ2-5; 9 bases line up with TRBD2. The germline V gene encodes CDR1 SEHNR and CDR2 FQNEAQ (reference sequence). The CDR3 has 15 amino acids. Trimming removed 5 bases from V and 5 bases from J; junction bases left unmatched: 9.

A few counts support this clone. V and J are TRBV16 and TRBJ2-3; D is uncertain. V was trimmed by 0 bases and J by 2 bases, leaving 9 bases between them. The CDR3 spans 15 residues. Per the germline V gene, CDR1 is KGHSY and CDR2 is FQNENV. CDR3 protein: CASSQSRQITDTQYF. CDR3 bases: TGTGCCAGCAGCCAATCACGGCAGATCACAGATACGCAGTATTTT.

V gene TRBV15 combines with J gene TRBJ1-5; no definite D call. The CDR3 has 12 amino acids. Trimming left V 3 bases short and J 5 bases short, with 5 bases between. The germline CDR1 and CDR2 sequences are LNHNV and YYDKDF (reference sequence). This CDR3 reads CATSRQDQPQHF. CDR3 bases: TGTGCCACCAGCAGGCAGGATCAGCCCCAGCATTTT.

This chain links TRBV6-6 with TRBJ1-2; D gene unclear. Germline V CDR1 and CDR2: MNHNY, SVGAGI (reference sequence). This CDR3 has 15 residues. Trimming took off 8 bases at V and 2 bases at J, with 18 bases between the two ends. The CDR3 reads CASRSIRSGNYGYTF. DNA of the CDR3: TGTGCCAGCCGGTCAATCCGTTCCGGGAACTATGGCTACACCTTC.

V gene TRBV13 combines with J gene TRBJ2-3, with 7 bases identical to TRBD2. V was pared by 4 bases and J by 3 bases, with 10 bases of the junction left unmatched. The CDR3 totals 16 residues. CDR1 and CDR2 from the germline V gene are PRHDT and FYEKMQ (reference sequence). The CDR3 DNA is TGTGCCAGCAGCTCCGGGGGGAGCGGAGGGACAGATACGCAGTATTTT. This encodes CASSSGGSGGTDTQYF.

The V call is TRBV11-3, the J call TRBJ2-7; no clear D gene. V lost 1 base to trimming and J lost 2 bases, with 12 bases between them. The CDR3 consists of 15 residues. CDR1 SGHNT and CDR2 YENEEA come from the germline V gene. The CDR3 DNA sequence: TGTGCCAGCAGCTTAGGAGGAGACGGAGCCTACGAGCAGTACTTC. This sequence encodes CASSLGGDGAYEQYF. Based on the CDR3 plus reference TRBV11-3 and TRBJ2-7, the full variable domain is EAGVVQSPRYKIIEKKQPVAFWCNPISGHNTLYWYLQNLGQGPELLIRYENEEAVDDSQLPKDRFSAERLKGVDSTLKIQPAELGDSAVYLCASSLGGDGAYEQYFGPGTRLTVT.

CDR3 nucleotides: TGTGCCAGTAGTACCCGGACAGTCTCTGGAAACACCATATATTTT. As protein: CASSTRTVSGNTIYF. This chain connects TRBV19 to TRBJ1-3, with TRBD1 as a possible D gene (6 bases). Germline lookup yields CDR1 LNHDA and CDR2 SQIVND (reference sequence). The V and J ends lost 4 bases and 0 bases respectively, with 10 bases between them. The CDR3 is 15 residues long. The full variable domain, in which reference TRBV19 and TRBJ1-3 provide the parts outside the CDR3, is DGGITQSPKYLFRKEGQNVTLSCEQNLNHDAMYWYRQDPGQGLRLIYYSQIVNDFQKGDIAEGYSVSREKKESFPLTVTSAQKNPTAFYLCASSTRTVSGNTIYFGEGSWLTVV.

V usage is TRBV29-1 and J usage is TRBJ1-2; D unresolved. The germline V gene has CDR1 SQVTM and CDR2 ANQGSEA. The CDR3 contains 15 residues. Trimming pared 1 base from V and 3 bases from J, leaving 15 bases between. The CDR3 region is CSVEVEGRIDYGYTF. CDR3 sequence (DNA): TGCAGCGTTGAAGTCGAGGGAAGGATTGACTATGGCTACACCTTC.

The V and J genes are TRBV4-1 and TRBJ2-7; possibly TRBD2 for D (6 bases). V was clipped by 4 bases and J by 6 bases, with 19 bases between them. CDR1 and CDR2 (germline): MGHRA, YSYEKL. The CDR3 is made up of 15 amino acids. The DNA of the CDR3 is TGCGCCAGCAGCCGAATGGAGGGCCCGGGGAGCGAGCAGTACTTC. Amino acid sequence: CASSRMEGPGSEQYF.

V is TRBV3-1 (or the pseudogene TRBV3-2) and J is TRBJ2-1; D possibly corresponds to TRBD2 (5 bases). Germline assignment: CDR1 LGHDT and CDR2 YNNKEL (reference sequence). This CDR3 is 16 amino acids long. V dropped 1 base and J dropped 0 bases, with 10 bases sitting between them. CDR3 in amino acids: CASSQAQRSSYNEQFF. CDR3 bases: TGTGCCAGCAGCCAAGCACAGCGGAGCTCCTACAATGAGCAGTTCTTC.

Concerning this clone: It is unclear where the CDR3 begins or ends on the DNA, so no DNA is shown, and the CDR3 is as TCRdb lists it. J is TRBJ2-6 and V is TRBV21-1; the D call of TRBD2 is as the table states it, not checked on the DNA. TRBV21-1 is a known pseudogene. Termini included, the CDR3 measures 18 amino acids. CDR3 loop: CASSKEGKWGAGANVLTF.

The chain couples TRBV4-1 to TRBJ2-3, with D perhaps TRBD1 (6 bases). Trimming cost V 4 bases and J 5 bases, with 13 bases left between them. CDR1 MGHRA and CDR2 YSYEKL come from the germline V gene. This CDR3 spans 14 amino acids. CDR3 sequence reads: CASSLGGDLDTQYF. CDR3 in DNA: TGCGCCAGCAGCCTAGGGGGAGATCTAGATACGCAGTATTTT.

V gene TRBV12-3 or TRBV12-4 combines with J gene TRBJ2-7; possibly TRBD2 for D (5 bases). With 6 bases removed from V and 4 bases from J, the gap between germline ends came to 10 bases. CDR3 length: 12 amino acids. The CDR3 here is CASRREGYEQYF. As DNA, the CDR3 is TGTGCCAGCAGGAGGGAAGGGTACGAGCAGTACTTC.